This T cell receptor beta chain comes out of a study of OX40 agonist ivuxolimab in advanced cancers. Remarks on this clone: Its specificity is unknown.

Germline trimming cut 3 bases from V and 1 base from J; bases unmatched to any gene: 9. Germline CDR1 and CDR2: SGHNT and YYREEE (reference sequence). The CDR3 sequence is 17 residues long. Overall study results and limits: On average, a greater number of expanded clones characterised CD8+ T cells relative to CD4+. The antigens recognized by the expanded peripheral T cells, that is their antigen specificity, were not determined.

Clones were sequenced by immunoSEQ multiplex PCR, and TCRdb holds only the in-frame ones, with some missing. The table has 50,000 to 65,000 clones, over 75% seen once. Sample: CD4+ or CD8+ T cells sorted from blood, taken in a trial of the OX40 agonist ivuxolimab. V gene TRBV5-4 combines with J gene TRBJ1-3; TRBD1 matches 8 bases. The sequence derives from an adult with an advanced solid tumor such as melanoma, head and neck, liver or kidney cancer. As DNA, the CDR3 is TGTGCCAGCAGCTCCCCCACAGGGGGTAGGTCTGGAAACACCATATATTTT. Amino acids: CASSSPTGGRSGNTIYF.